This TCR beta chain was identified in a study of CD8+CD57+ T cells in acquired aplastic anemia. TCR beta VDJ and CDR3 profiles were obtained from a genomic DNA template. TCRdb called the reads again in MiXCR, with one record for every CDR3 protein. In the table there are some 200,000 distinct CDR3 sequences, roughly 33% of which are singletons. Germline CDR1 SNHLY, CDR2 FYNNEI. V was clipped by 6 bases and J by 6 bases; unmatched bases: 6. There are 15 residues in the CDR3. Broader study findings: Patients and controls were found to share 25 to 35 CD8+ CDR3 sequences.

This clonotype was found a few times. Its matching antigen is unknown. The receptor was isolated from a human donor in good health, serving as a control. The chain links TRBV2 to TRBJ2-2, with 11 bases matching TRBD2. The sample consisted of sorted CD4+, CD8+, or CD8+CD57+ T cells (not recorded which) from PBMCs. CDR3 loop: CASSVLAGEAGELFF. For the CDR3, the DNA is TGTGCCAGCAGCGTACTAGCGGGGGAAGCCGGGGAGCTGTTTTTT.